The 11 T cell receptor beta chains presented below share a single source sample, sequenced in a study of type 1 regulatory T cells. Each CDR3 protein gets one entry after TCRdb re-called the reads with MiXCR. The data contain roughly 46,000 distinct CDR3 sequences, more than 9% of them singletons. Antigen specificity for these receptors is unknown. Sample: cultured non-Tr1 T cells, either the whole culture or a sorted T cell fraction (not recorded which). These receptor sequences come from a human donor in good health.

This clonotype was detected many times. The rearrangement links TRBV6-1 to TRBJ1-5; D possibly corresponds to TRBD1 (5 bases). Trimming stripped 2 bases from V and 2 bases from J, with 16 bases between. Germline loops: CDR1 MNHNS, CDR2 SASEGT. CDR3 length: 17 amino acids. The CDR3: CASSESPGGRGNQPQHF. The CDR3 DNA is TGTGCCAGCAGTGAATCTCCCGGAGGCAGGGGCAATCAGCCCCAGCATTTT.

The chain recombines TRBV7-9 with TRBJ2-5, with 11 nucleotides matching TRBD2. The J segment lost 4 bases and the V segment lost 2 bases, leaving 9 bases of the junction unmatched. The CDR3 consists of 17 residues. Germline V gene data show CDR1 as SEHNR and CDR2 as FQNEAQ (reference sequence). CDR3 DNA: TGTGCCAGCAGCTTACGGCTAGCGGGAGGTCCCGGAGAGACCCAGTACTTC. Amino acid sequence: CASSLRLAGGPGETQYF.

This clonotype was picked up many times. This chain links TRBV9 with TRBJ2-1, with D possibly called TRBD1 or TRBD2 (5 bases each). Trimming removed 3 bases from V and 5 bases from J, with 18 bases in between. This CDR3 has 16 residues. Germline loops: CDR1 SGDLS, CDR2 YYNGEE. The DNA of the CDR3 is TGTGCCAGCAGCGCGTTCCCCGGGACCGAAGACAATGAGCAGTTCTTC. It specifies CASSAFPGTEDNEQFF.

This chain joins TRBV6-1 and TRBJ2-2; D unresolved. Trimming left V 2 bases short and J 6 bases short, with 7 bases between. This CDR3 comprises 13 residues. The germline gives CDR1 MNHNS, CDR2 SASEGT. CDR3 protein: CASSESQSGELFF. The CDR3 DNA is TGTGCCAGCAGTGAATCCCAGTCCGGGGAGCTGTTTTTT.

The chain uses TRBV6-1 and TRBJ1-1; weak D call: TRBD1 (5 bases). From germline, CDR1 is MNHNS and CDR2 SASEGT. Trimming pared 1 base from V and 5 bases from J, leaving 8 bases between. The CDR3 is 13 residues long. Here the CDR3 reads CASSEVGVTEAFF. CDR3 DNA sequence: TGTGCCAGCAGTGAAGTAGGGGTGACTGAAGCTTTCTTT.

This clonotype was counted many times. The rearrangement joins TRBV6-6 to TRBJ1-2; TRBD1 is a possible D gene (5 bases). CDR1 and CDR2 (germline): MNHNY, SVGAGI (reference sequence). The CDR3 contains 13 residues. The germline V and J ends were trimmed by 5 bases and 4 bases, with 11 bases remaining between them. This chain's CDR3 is CASSNGTPYGYTF. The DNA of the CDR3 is TGTGCCAGCAGTAACGGGACTCCCTATGGCTACACCTTC.

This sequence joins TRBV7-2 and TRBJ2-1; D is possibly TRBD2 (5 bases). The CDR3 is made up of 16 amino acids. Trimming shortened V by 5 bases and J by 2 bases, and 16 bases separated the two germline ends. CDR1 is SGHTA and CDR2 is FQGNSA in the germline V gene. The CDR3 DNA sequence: TGTGCCAGCAGCGCCTGGACTTTTTCCACCTACAATGAGCAGTTCTTC. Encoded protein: CASSAWTFSTYNEQFF.

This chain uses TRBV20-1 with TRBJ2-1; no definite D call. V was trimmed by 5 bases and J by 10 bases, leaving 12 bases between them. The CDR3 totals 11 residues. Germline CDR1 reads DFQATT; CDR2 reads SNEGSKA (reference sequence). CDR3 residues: CSAFLVSEQFF. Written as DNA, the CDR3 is TGCAGTGCTTTTCTAGTTTCCGAGCAGTTCTTC.

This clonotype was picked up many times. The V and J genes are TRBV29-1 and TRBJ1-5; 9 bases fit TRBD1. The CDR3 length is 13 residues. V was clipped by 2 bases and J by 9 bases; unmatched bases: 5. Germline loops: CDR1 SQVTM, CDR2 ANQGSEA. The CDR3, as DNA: TGCAGCGTTGAAACAGGGGGCAATGGGCCCCAGCATTTT. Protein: CSVETGGNGPQHF. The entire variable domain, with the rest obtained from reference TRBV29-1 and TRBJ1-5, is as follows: SAVISQKPSRDICQRGTSLTIQCQVDSQVTMMFWYRQQPGQSLTLIATANQGSEATYESGFVIDKFPISRPNLTFSTLTVSNMSPEDSSIYLCSVETGGNGPQHFGDGTRLSIL.

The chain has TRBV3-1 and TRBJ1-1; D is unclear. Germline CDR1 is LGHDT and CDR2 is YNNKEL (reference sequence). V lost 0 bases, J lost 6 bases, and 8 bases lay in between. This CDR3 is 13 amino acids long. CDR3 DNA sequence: TGTGCCAGCAGCCAAGACCGAGGCGCTGAAGCTTTCTTT. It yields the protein CASSQDRGAEAFF.

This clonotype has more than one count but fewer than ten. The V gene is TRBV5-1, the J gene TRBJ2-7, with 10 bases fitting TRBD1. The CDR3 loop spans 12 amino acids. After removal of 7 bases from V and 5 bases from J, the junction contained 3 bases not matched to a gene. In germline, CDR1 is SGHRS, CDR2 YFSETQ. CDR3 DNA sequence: TGCGCCAGCGGACAGGGGGTCGACGAGCAGTACTTC. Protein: CASGQGVDEQYF.